This T cell receptor (beta chain) was retrieved from a study of tumor-infiltrating lymphocytes in primary liver carcinoma. Across the study: T1-T3 N0M0 was the stage of the tumors, which were about 4.2 to 10 cm across. Roughly 3.5 to 7.5 million productive TCRbeta reads came from each sample, comparable across tissue types.

This clonotype was seen ten or more times. Researchers generated TCR beta cDNA from roughly 520 ng of total RNA, relying on a constant-region primer. Investigators got TCR beta libraries out of three nested multiplex PCR rounds, done with slightly modified ARM-PCR. TRBV1-TRBV30 forward primers and a C-beta reverse primer were used in the first two PCR rounds, which each ran for approximately 11 cycles. TCRdb reprocessed the multiplex PCR reads with MiXCR, giving one entry per CDR3 protein. The sample has 100,000 to 150,000 distinct CDR3 sequences; 64% are singletons. Joint extraction of RNA and DNA used about 17-31 mg of bulk tissue that was unsorted. Samples came from superior, inferior, lateral poles and tumor centre. Germline assignment: CDR1 MNHNS and CDR2 SASEGT. CDR3 size: 15 residues. The V and J ends lost 1 base and 1 base respectively, with 8 bases between them.

The rearrangement uses TRBV6-1 and TRBJ1-5; no clear D. The TCR sequence derives from a woman aged 55-69 years with primary liver carcinoma and hepatitis B virus infection. Specimen: liver tumor tissue from sampling region 3. Subset denoted: tumor region T3, left-lateral pole. The CDR3, as DNA: TGTGCCAGCAGTGAAGACGGAGGGAGCAATCAGCCCCAGCATTTT. It specifies CASSEDGGSNQPQHF.